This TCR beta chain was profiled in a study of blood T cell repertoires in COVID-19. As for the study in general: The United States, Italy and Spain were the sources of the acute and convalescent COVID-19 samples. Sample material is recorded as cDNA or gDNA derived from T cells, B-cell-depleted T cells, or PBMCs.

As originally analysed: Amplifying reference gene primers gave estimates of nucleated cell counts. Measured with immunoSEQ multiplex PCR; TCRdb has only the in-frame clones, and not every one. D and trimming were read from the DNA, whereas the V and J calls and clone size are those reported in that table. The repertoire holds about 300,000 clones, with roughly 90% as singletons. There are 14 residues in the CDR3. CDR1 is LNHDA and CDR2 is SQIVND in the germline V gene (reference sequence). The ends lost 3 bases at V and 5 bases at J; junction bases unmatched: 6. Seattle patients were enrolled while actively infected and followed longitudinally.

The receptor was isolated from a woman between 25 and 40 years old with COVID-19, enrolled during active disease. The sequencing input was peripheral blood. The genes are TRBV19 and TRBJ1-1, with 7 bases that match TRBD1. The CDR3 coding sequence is TGTGCCAGTAGTATGAGACAGGGATGGACTGAAGCTTTCTTT. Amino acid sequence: CASSMRQGWTEAFF.